The sequence of this T cell receptor (beta chain) was determined in a study of T-cell memory formation after mild COVID-19. Whole-study context: The two donors had largely donor-specific TCR clusters. General study points: For second-wave clones that peaked at day 37, SARS-CoV-2 specificity went unverified. Pre-infection memory already had some responding clones, implying cross-reactive memory joined.

Remarks on this clonotype: Its target is not known.

With constant-segment primers, 5'RACE yielded cDNA libraries of TCR alpha and TCR beta that carried sample barcodes and UMIs. TCRdb passed the 5' RACE reads through MiXCR, listing each CDR3 protein once. This sample carries approximately 350,000 distinct CDR3 sequences, 25% to 30% of them seen once, and the ten largest clones take approximately 12%. The CDR3 contains 13 residues. CDR1 DFQATT and CDR2 SNEGSKA come from the germline V gene (reference sequence). J was trimmed by 8 bases and V by 3 bases; bases with no gene match: 8. Sequences were obtained from PBMCs or a T cell subset sorted from them (not recorded which). V usage is TRBV20-1 and J usage is TRBJ1-1, with 8 bases lining up with TRBD1. This clonotype was sampled from an adult woman who had mild COVID-19 (a few samples of this study predate the infection). Cell type and time point are not known. This CDR3 is CSARRTGYVEAFF. CDR3 nucleotide sequence: TGCAGTGCTAGGCGGACAGGGTATGTCGAAGCTTTCTTT.